This TCR beta chain was documented in a study of shared clonotypes between healthy human individuals. This clone appeared a single time. Sorted-subset replicate PCR reactions were performed with 200 ng DNA, corresponding to 30,000 or so T cell genomes. Original analysis: ImmunoSEQ gave junction-only sequences without quality scores, so filtering differed. Assay: immunoSEQ multiplex PCR; the TCRdb copy retains only in-frame clones and omits some. V and J calls and clone size are those listed in that table; D and trimming were worked out from the DNA. Found here are some 2,000,000 clones, just under 95% of them singletons; the top ten hold roughly 1%. Germline CDR1 and CDR2: SEHNR and FQNEAQ (reference sequence). Trimming pared 5 bases from V and 6 bases from J, leaving 14 bases between. This CDR3 contains 14 residues. Naive CD8 cells lacked CD45RO, underwent positive selection for CCR7 and left out terminally differentiated effector memory CD45RA+ cells.

Sequenced material: naive CD8+ T cells sorted from blood. The chain combines TRBV7-9 with TRBJ1-5, with TRBD1 as a possible D gene (5 bases). This TCR derives from a man between 18 and 35 years old in good health. CDR3 in DNA: TGTGCCAGCAGCCACGACAGTATATCTCAGCCCCAGCATTTT. The encoded protein is CASSHDSISQPQHF.